A single sample is the source of the 32 T cell receptor beta chains below, sequenced in a study of control samples from healthy donors and cancer patients. Some clones are missing from TCRdb's copy, which holds only in-frame ones; the method was immunoSEQ multiplex PCR. The sample records fewer than 500,000 clones, 90% being singletons. Sequenced sample: PBMCs. Receptors originate from a man aged 40-50 years with head and neck cancer.

This sequence joins TRBV19 and TRBJ1-4; 7 bases align to TRBD1. CDR3 length equals 14 residues. Unmatched junction bases numbered 8, after V lost 7 bases and J lost 6 bases. Germline V gives CDR1 LNHDA, CDR2 SQIVND (reference sequence). The CDR3 here is CASTATGSDEKLFF. The CDR3 region has the DNA TGTGCCAGTACCGCGACAGGGTCGGATGAAAAACTGTTTTTT. The full variable domain, in which reference TRBV19 and TRBJ1-4 provide the parts outside the CDR3, is DGGITQSPKYLFRKEGQNVTLSCEQNLNHDAMYWYRQDPGQGLRLIYYSQIVNDFQKGDIAEGYSVSREKKESFPLTVTSAQKNPTAFYLCASTATGSDEKLFFGSGTQLSVL.

This chain links TRBV27 with TRBJ1-1, with unresolved D. The CDR3 runs to 13 residues. Trimming took 3 bases from V and 0 from J, leaving 5 bases between them. Germline CDR1 reads MNHEY; CDR2 reads SMNVEV (reference sequence). The CDR3 protein is CASSFFVNTEAFF. The CDR3 coding sequence is TGTGCCAGCAGTTTTTTCGTGAACACTGAAGCTTTCTTT.

As to this clone: The sample contains more than one DNA sequence encoding this CDR3. The gene calls are TRBV28 and TRBJ1-1; no firm D call. V lost 3 bases, J lost 5 bases, and 4 bases lay in between. This CDR3 has 11 amino acids. Germline V lookup: CDR1 MDHEN, CDR2 SYDVKM. CDR3 sequence reads: CASSLRTEAFF. CDR3 nucleotide sequence: TGTGCCAGCAGTTTGCGGACTGAAGCTTTCTTT.

The gene calls are TRBV6-4 and TRBJ2-3; TRBD1 aligns across 9 bases. The CDR3 totals 15 residues. Germline loops: CDR1 MRHNA, CDR2 SNTAGT. The junction had 10 bases not matched to a gene; V was cut back by 5 bases and J by 7 bases. The CDR3 DNA reads TGTGCCAGCAGTACAACAGGGGGCCGAAAGAATACGCAGTATTTT. Its protein is CASSTTGGRKNTQYF.

J is TRBJ1-1 and V is TRBV19; maybe TRBD1 (5 bases). V gave up 5 bases and J gave up 3 bases, with 13 bases separating them. CDR1 and CDR2 from the germline V gene are LNHDA and SQIVND (reference sequence). This CDR3 has 14 residues. The CDR3 spells CASSPKRQYTEAFF. CDR3 sequence (DNA): TGTGCCAGTAGTCCCAAGCGACAGTACACTGAAGCTTTCTTT.

V usage is TRBV9 and J usage is TRBJ2-5; 8 bases line up with TRBD1. Germline CDR1 is SGDLS and CDR2 is YYNGEE. The length of the CDR3 is 13 residues. The ends lost 3 bases at V and 3 bases at J; junction bases unmatched: 1. The CDR3 DNA reads as TGTGCCAGCAGCGAGGGACAGGAAGAGACCCAGTACTTC. Its protein is CASSEGQEETQYF.

This chain uses TRBV11-2 with TRBJ2-5, with D possibly TRBD1 on 5 matching bases. The germline gives CDR1 SGHAT, CDR2 FQNNGV. There are 13 residues in the CDR3. The V gene lost 3 bases and the J gene lost 2 bases, with 7 bases spanning the gap. Written as DNA, the CDR3 is TGTGCCAGCAGCTTCGGACAACAAGAGACCCAGTACTTC. As protein: CASSFGQQETQYF.

V is TRBV5-4 and J is TRBJ2-3, with D unresolved. Trimming took off 4 bases at V and 2 bases at J, with 11 bases between the two ends. The CDR3 contains 14 residues. Germline V lookup: CDR1 SGHNT, CDR2 YYREEE (reference sequence). The DNA for the CDR3 is TGTGCCAGCAGCGTTGAGAGGACCACAGATACGCAGTATTTT. Residues: CASSVERTTDTQYF. The variable domain in full, completed from reference TRBV5-4 and TRBJ2-3, reads ETGVTQSPTHLIKTRGQQVTLRCSSQSGHNTVSWYQQALGQGPQFIFQYYREEENGRGNFPPRFSGLQFPNYSSELNVNALELDDSALYLCASSVERTTDTQYFGPGTRLTVL.

This rearrangement joins TRBV3-1 (or the pseudogene TRBV3-2) to TRBJ2-3, with a tentative D call TRBD1 (6 bases). CDR1 and CDR2 (germline): LGHDT, YNNKEL (reference sequence). CDR3 length: 16 residues. Trimming took 4 bases from V and 1 from J, leaving 15 bases between them. The DNA of the CDR3 is TGTGCCAGCAGCCTCGGCGGTCCAGGGGGCACAGATACGCAGTATTTT. This gives the protein CASSLGGPGGTDTQYF.

The chain joins TRBV7-2 to TRBJ1-4; unclear D gene. V lost 1 base and J lost 5, with 11 bases in between. Germline V gene data show CDR1 as SGHTA and CDR2 as FQGNSA. The CDR3 totals 15 residues. The CDR3, as DNA: TGTGCCAGCAGCTTAGTTGTCAGGTCAAATGAAAAACTGTTTTTT. This encodes CASSLVVRSNEKLFF.

The rearrangement joins TRBV28 to TRBJ2-7; D could derive from TRBD1 or TRBD2 (6 bases each). This CDR3 contains 17 residues. Germline V CDR1 and CDR2: MDHEN, SYDVKM. V was pared by 6 bases and J by 1 base, with 22 bases between. CDR3 coding DNA: TGTGCCAGCAGACCAAGCACAGGGTCGGAGGGATCCTACGAGCAGTACTTC. Translated: CASRPSTGSEGSYEQYF.

The chain carries TRBV12-3 or TRBV12-4 and TRBJ1-4; 8 bases map to TRBD1. Trimming removed 5 bases from V and 7 bases from J; junction bases left unmatched: 3. The CDR3 loop spans 13 amino acids. The CDR3 DNA reads TGTGCCAGCAGTCAGGGGGCGCGTGAAAAACTGTTTTTT. Its translation: CASSQGAREKLFF.

DNA of the CDR3: TGTGCCATATGCCCGATACAGGGTGAATATGGCTACACCTTC. Translated: CAICPIQGEYGYTF. The chain employs TRBV10-3 and TRBJ1-2; D might be TRBD1 (6 bases). The CDR3 is made up of 14 amino acids. Germline V gene sequence: CDR1 ENHRY, CDR2 SYGVKD. Deletions cut 9 bases from V and 5 bases from J, with 19 bases between.

The CDR3 nucleotides read TGCGCCAGCAGCTCGCCGGCGGGGCCCGCAGATACGCAGTATTTT. Protein sequence: CASSSPAGPADTQYF. The chain couples TRBV5-1 to TRBJ2-3; D possibly corresponds to TRBD2 (6 bases). Between the trimmed V and J ends, which lost 3 bases and 4 bases, there was a span of 15 bases. The CDR3 is made up of 15 amino acids. Germline CDR1 is SGHRS and CDR2 is YFSETQ.

This clone appeared a single time. The chain combines TRBV3-1 (or the pseudogene TRBV3-2) with TRBJ2-5, with a weak D call TRBD2 (6 bases). The CDR3 is 13 amino acids. Germline CDR1 and CDR2: LGHDT and YNNKEL (reference sequence). Trimming shortened V by 1 base and J by 5 bases, and 8 bases separated the two germline ends. In nucleotides, the CDR3 is TGTGCCAGCAGCCAAGGGGACTTTGAGACCCAGTACTTC. It specifies CASSQGDFETQYF.

This chain connects TRBV9 to TRBJ2-7, with TRBD1 identical over 7 bases. V lost 4 bases, J lost 5 bases, and 3 bases stayed unmatched. The CDR3 has 12 amino acids. Germline lookup yields CDR1 SGDLS and CDR2 YYNGEE. CDR3 protein: CASSSTGNEQYF. CDR3 in DNA: TGTGCCAGCAGCTCGACAGGGAACGAGCAGTACTTC. The full variable domain, rest sourced from reference TRBV9 and TRBJ2-7, is DSGVTQTPKHLITATGQRVTLRCSPRSGDLSVYWYQQSLDQGLQFLIQYYNGEERAKGNILERFSAQQFPDLHSELNLSSLELGDSALYFCASSSTGNEQYFGPGTRLTVT.

This chain uses TRBV14 with TRBJ2-5; tentatively, D is TRBD1 or TRBD2 (5 bases each). Deletions cut 3 bases from V and 5 bases from J, with 13 bases between. The CDR3 length is 14 residues. Germline V CDR1 and CDR2: SGHDN, FVKESK. The CDR3 sequence is CASSHPRGGETQYF. The CDR3, as DNA: TGTGCCAGCAGCCACCCGAGGGGCGGGGAGACCCAGTACTTC. Complete variable domain (other parts from reference TRBV14 and TRBJ2-5): EAGVTQFPSHSVIEKGQTVTLRCDPISGHDNLYWYRRVMGKEIKFLLHFVKESKQDESGMPNNRFLAERTGGTYSTLKVQPAELEDSGVYFCASSHPRGGETQYFGPGTRLLVL.

In its sample, this clone was seen a few times. This sequence joins TRBV2 and TRBJ2-1, with 8 bases identical to TRBD2. Germline V CDR1 and CDR2: SNHLY, FYNNEI. The CDR3 runs to 12 residues. Losses at the gene ends were 3 bases for V and 13 bases for J; bases not matched to a gene: 5. The CDR3 reads CASSDSGLAQFF. The CDR3 region has the DNA TGTGCCAGCAGTGACTCTGGACTAGCCCAGTTCTTC.

V and J are TRBV2 and TRBJ1-6; possibly TRBD1 for D (6 bases). The V end was cut by 7 bases, the J end by 11 bases, with 15 bases between. This CDR3 has 13 amino acids. Germline CDR1 and CDR2: SNHLY and FYNNEI. The CDR3 loop reads CASMRDTLTPLHF. The CDR3, as DNA: TGTGCCAGCATGCGGGACACACTTACACCCCTCCACTTT.

V usage is TRBV5-1 and J usage is TRBJ2-5; 9 nucleotides agree with TRBD1. The germline V gene encodes CDR1 SGHRS and CDR2 YFSETQ. The CDR3 consists of 15 residues. After removal of 4 bases from V and 5 bases from J, the junction contained 9 bases not matched to a gene. The CDR3 here is CASSAGTGSRETQYF. CDR3 DNA: TGCGCCAGCAGCGCAGGGACAGGGAGCCGCGAGACCCAGTACTTC.

This rearrangement joins TRBV23-1 to TRBJ1-2; no reliable D call. TRBV23-1 is classed as an ORF, of uncertain function. The CDR3 is made up of 12 amino acids. V was trimmed by 0 bases and J by 5 bases, leaving 4 bases between them. The CDR3 loop reads CASSQSGYGYTF. The CDR3 DNA follows: TGCGCCAGCAGTCAATCAGGGTATGGCTACACCTTC.

This clone has a handful of counts. The sample contains more than one DNA sequence encoding this CDR3. This sequence joins TRBV6-5 and TRBJ1-1, with 8 bases identical to TRBD1. With V trimmed by 2 bases and J by 1 base, 3 bases remained unmatched. Germline CDR1 and CDR2: MNHEY and SVGAGI. The CDR3 consists of 15 residues. The CDR3, as DNA: TGTGCCAGCAGTTACGGGGACAGGCGGAACACTGAAGCTTTCTTT. This sequence encodes CASSYGDRRNTEAFF.

The chain joins TRBV6-5 to TRBJ1-2; D is possibly TRBD1 (6 bases). V lost 7 bases, J lost 4 bases, and 16 bases lay in between. Germline V lookup: CDR1 MNHEY, CDR2 SVGAGI. The CDR3 has 14 residues. Here the CDR3 reads CASKGGVWSYGYTF. In DNA form, the CDR3 reads TGTGCCAGCAAGGGGGGGGTTTGGAGCTATGGCTACACCTTC.

This clone has only a few counts. The chain carries TRBV7-2 and TRBJ1-4; D gene uncertain. The length of the CDR3 is 15 residues. Looked up from germline, CDR1 is SGHTA and CDR2 is FQGNSA. Trimming removed 5 bases at V and 2 bases at J, with 12 bases between. This chain's CDR3 is CASSRSYATNEKLFF. In nucleotides, the CDR3 is TGTGCCAGCAGCCGCAGCTACGCGACTAATGAAAAACTGTTTTTT.

This clone was seen only a few times. The same CDR3 arises from other DNA sequences in this sample as well. The rearrangement links TRBV9 to TRBJ1-5; 7 bases align to TRBD1. The CDR3 spans 14 residues. Trimming removed 2 bases from V and 2 bases from J; junction bases left unmatched: 1. CDR1 and CDR2 from the germline V gene are SGDLS and YYNGEE. CDR3 residues: CASSVGQGNQPQHF. The DNA of the CDR3 is TGTGCCAGCAGCGTCGGACAGGGCAATCAGCCCCAGCATTTT.

This chain joins TRBV3-1 (or the pseudogene TRBV3-2) and TRBJ2-2; tentatively, D is TRBD1 or TRBD2 (7 bases each). Germline V CDR1 and CDR2: LGHDT, YNNKEL (reference sequence). The CDR3 extends over 17 amino acids. The V end was cut by 2 bases, the J end by 6 bases, with 19 bases between. CDR3 sequence reads: CASSQYLQGGYSGELFF. In nucleotides, the CDR3 is TGTGCCAGCAGCCAATATCTCCAGGGGGGGTACTCCGGGGAGCTGTTTTTT.

This chain joins TRBV16 and TRBJ1-6, with D hard to call. V dropped 8 bases and J dropped 8 bases, with 13 bases sitting between them. There are 13 residues in the CDR3. Germline loops: CDR1 KGHSY, CDR2 FQNENV. CDR3 coding DNA: TGTGCCAGCCGCGGAGAGGGTTATTCACCCCTCCACTTT. Its protein product is CASRGEGYSPLHF.

The CDR3: CASSGLAVFSYEQYF. For the CDR3, the DNA is TGTGCCAGCAGTGGACTAGCGGTCTTCTCCTACGAGCAGTACTTC. The chain links TRBV28 to TRBJ2-7; 10 bases match TRBD2. The V gene's germline CDR1 is MDHEN and CDR2 SYDVKM. Trimming at V came to 5 bases and at J to 0 bases, leaving 4 bases not matched to a gene. The CDR3 spans 15 residues.

This clone was recorded once. The chain recombines TRBV5-1 with TRBJ2-1, with D uncertain. V was shortened by 0 bases and J by 0 bases, with 7 bases between the two germline ends. From germline, CDR1 is SGHRS and CDR2 YFSETQ. CDR3 size: 15 residues. The CDR3 nucleotides read TGCGCCAGCAGCTTGGTAGAGAGCTCCTACAATGAGCAGTTCTTC. It is translated as CASSLVESSYNEQFF.

This sequence joins TRBV24-1 and TRBJ1-1, with a weak D call TRBD1 (6 bases). The CDR3 length is 18 residues. Trimming took 1 base from V and 0 from J, leaving 17 bases between them. CDR1 is KGHDR and CDR2 is SFDVKD in the germline V gene. DNA for the CDR3: TGTGCCACCAGTGATTTCGGGGGGCATCTGATCATGAACACTGAAGCTTTCTTT. This sequence encodes CATSDFGGHLIMNTEAFF.

V gene TRBV19 combines with J gene TRBJ1-1, with no clear D. V was shortened by 3 bases and J by 0 bases, with 8 bases between the two germline ends. The CDR3 consists of 14 residues. Per the germline V gene, CDR1 is LNHDA and CDR2 is SQIVND (reference sequence). The CDR3 region is CASSIELLNTEAFF. In nucleotides, the CDR3 is TGTGCCAGTAGTATCGAACTTCTGAACACTGAAGCTTTCTTT.

This clone was picked up one time. V gene TRBV18 combines with J gene TRBJ1-1, with D possibly being TRBD1 (5 bases). This CDR3 spans 14 amino acids. Trimming took 6 bases from V and 1 from J, leaving 12 bases between them. Germline V gene sequence: CDR1 KGHSH, CDR2 LQKENI. The DNA for the CDR3 is TGTGCCAGCTCTGCCGGGGGTGAGAACACTGAAGCTTTCTTT. Its translation: CASSAGGENTEAFF.